This TCR beta chain was captured by sequencing in a study of blood T cell repertoires in COVID-19. The overall study: COVID-19 samples, acute and convalescent, were from the United States, Italy and Spain. T cells, B-cell-depleted T cells, or PBMCs supplied cDNA or gDNA.

This clone was detected a few times. The CDR3 runs to 12 residues. After removal of 7 bases from V and 4 bases from J, the junction contained 3 bases not matched to a gene. CDR1 and CDR2 from the germline V gene are SQVTM and ANQGSEA. Under the authors' procedure: It was from reference gene primer amplification that nucleated cell counts were estimated. Profiled with immunoSEQ multiplex PCR; TCRdb holds only in-frame clones, not every one. V, J and clone size were drawn from that table, and D and trimming were deduced from the DNA. Altogether fewer than 55,000 clones are present, under 85% being singletons, with the ten largest covering around 7.2%.

This sequence was found in a man aged 65 to 85 with active COVID-19. V is TRBV29-1 and J is TRBJ2-1; TRBD2 matches 8 bases. The material sequenced was peripheral blood. The CDR3 region is CSARGGYNEQFF. The CDR3 DNA sequence: TGCAGCGCCCGGGGGGGATACAATGAGCAGTTCTTC.